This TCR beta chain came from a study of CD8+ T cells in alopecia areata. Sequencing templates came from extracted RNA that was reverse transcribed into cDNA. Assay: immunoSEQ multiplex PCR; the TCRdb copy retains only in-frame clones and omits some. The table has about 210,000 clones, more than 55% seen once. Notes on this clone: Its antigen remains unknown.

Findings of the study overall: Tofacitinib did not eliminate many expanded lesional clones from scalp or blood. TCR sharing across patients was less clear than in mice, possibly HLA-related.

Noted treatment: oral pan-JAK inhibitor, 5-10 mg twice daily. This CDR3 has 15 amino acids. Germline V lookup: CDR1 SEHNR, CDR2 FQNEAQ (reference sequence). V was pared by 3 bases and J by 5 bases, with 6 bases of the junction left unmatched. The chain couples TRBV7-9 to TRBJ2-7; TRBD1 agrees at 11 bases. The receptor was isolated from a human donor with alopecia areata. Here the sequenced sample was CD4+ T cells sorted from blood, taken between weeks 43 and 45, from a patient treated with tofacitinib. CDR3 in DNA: TGTGCCAGCAGCTTCGGGGACAGGGGGATCGACGAGCAGTACTTC. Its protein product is CASSFGDRGIDEQYF.